This TCR beta chain was captured by sequencing in a study of beta chain features in type 1 diabetes. As for the study in general: Cell yields, gender and age were similar in healthy donors and patients. Study-level findings and limits: Among patients with Type 1 diabetes, TCRB CDR3s were moderately but significantly shorter in every one of the four CD4+ subsets.

Germline trimming cut 4 bases from V and 5 bases from J; bases unmatched to any gene: 6. The CDR3 has 15 residues. Germline CDR1 is SEHNR and CDR2 is FQNEAQ (reference sequence). TCRB transcripts that were expressed got sequenced, as all of the isolated RNA had been reverse transcribed. TCRdb keeps only in-frame clones here, not all; method: immunoSEQ multiplex PCR. Here the sample spans 120,000 to 150,000 clones, around 13% being singletons. A few counts support this clone. As yet, its antigen is unknown. V is TRBV7-9 and J is TRBJ1-5; TRBD1 aligns across 9 bases. Sequencing was performed on central memory CD4+ T cells from blood. This sequence originates from a young man with type 1 diabetes. Here the CDR3 reads CASSSGQGQDQPQHF. The CDR3 DNA follows: TGTGCCAGCAGCTCGGGACAGGGTCAAGATCAGCCCCAGCATTTT.